The clone carrying this T cell receptor beta chain was recorded once. This CDR3 spans 14 amino acids. Germline-derived CDR1 and CDR2 are GTSNPN and SVGIG (reference sequence). Germline trimming cut 1 base from V and 8 bases from J; bases unmatched to any gene: 2. The data belong to a study of technical replicates of blood from several donors. Sequencing used immunoSEQ multiplex PCR; TCRdb keeps in-frame clones, though not all of them. Here the sample spans around 57,000 clones, roughly 97% being singletons. This TCR derives from a human donor in good health. The chain joins TRBV30 to TRBJ2-1, with 13 nucleotides matching TRBD2. The sequencing sample was made of T cells isolated from PBMCs. The CDR3: CAWSGLAGGDEQFF. The CDR3 DNA follows: TGTGCCTGGAGTGGACTAGCGGGGGGCGATGAGCAGTTCTTC.